What follows are 30 T cell receptor beta chains derived from one specimen sequenced in a study of beta chain features in type 1 diabetes. Study conclusions and caveats: Moderate yet significant TCRB CDR3 shortening was seen in Type 1 diabetes patients in all four CD4+ subsets.

For these TCRs, the target antigens are not known. The entirety of the isolated RNA underwent reverse transcription, so expressed TCRB transcripts were sequenced. TCRdb keeps only in-frame clones here, not all; method: immunoSEQ multiplex PCR. The sample lists some 200,000 clones, approximately 16% seen once, with approximately 0.081% in the top ten. Specimen: naive CD4+ T cells from blood. The receptor source for this set is a man younger than 40 with type 1 diabetes.

V gene TRBV4-3 combines with J gene TRBJ2-5, with D perhaps matching TRBD2 (5 bases). The V gene lost 0 bases and the J gene lost 5 bases, with 13 bases spanning the gap. Germline CDR1 reads LGHNA; CDR2 reads YSLEER. The CDR3 loop spans 15 amino acids. The chain's CDR3 is CASSQDQIQRETQYF. CDR3 nucleotide sequence: TGCGCCAGCAGCCAAGATCAGATCCAGCGGGAGACCCAGTACTTC.

This clone was counted between two and nine times. The chain recombines TRBV5-6 with TRBJ2-1; the D is unclear. Germline CDR1 SGHDT, CDR2 YYEEEE. CDR3 size: 12 residues. Trimming removed 5 bases from V and 9 bases from J, with 12 bases in between. CDR3 nucleotide sequence: TGTGCCAGCAGTTTGACGCGGAGTGAGCAGTTCTTC. It encodes CASSLTRSEQFF.

This clone appeared a few times. The chain recombines TRBV9 with TRBJ1-5; TRBD1 might be the D (5 bases). The V end lost 0 bases, the J end lost 7 bases, and 11 bases lay between the germline ends. Germline loops: CDR1 SGDLS, CDR2 YYNGEE. CDR3 size: 14 residues. In nucleotides, the CDR3 is TGTGCCAGCAGCGTAGCCTTTCAGGGCCAGCCCCAGCATTTT. Protein product: CASSVAFQGQPQHF.

V usage is TRBV2 and J usage is TRBJ1-2, with D unclear. Germline loops: CDR1 SNHLY, CDR2 FYNNEI. V dropped 5 bases and J dropped 4 bases, with 11 bases sitting between them. There are 13 residues in the CDR3. The CDR3 DNA reads as TGTGCCAGCAGTCTTCAGGAGACCTATGGCTACACCTTC. Translating gives CASSLQETYGYTF.

The chain links TRBV29-1 to TRBJ2-5, with no clear D. Germline V CDR1 and CDR2: SQVTM, ANQGSEA. The CDR3 loop spans 13 amino acids. Trimming shortened V by 4 bases and J by 4 bases, and 13 bases separated the two germline ends. DNA of the CDR3: TGCAGCGTTGGGACCGTGATGGGAGAGACCCAGTACTTC. This sequence encodes CSVGTVMGETQYF.

This clone was seen more than once but under ten times. The chain combines TRBV25-1 with TRBJ2-5, with 8 bases fitting TRBD1. CDR1 and CDR2 from the germline V gene are MGHDK and SYGVNS. Trimming cost V 2 bases and J 5 bases; bases outside gene matches: 7. CDR3 length equals 15 residues. Here the CDR3 DNA reads TGTGCCAGCAGTGAACAGGGCAGGGGGCGTGAGACCCAGTACTTC. This codes for CASSEQGRGRETQYF.

The chain uses TRBV15 and TRBJ2-1, with D unresolved. The V gene's germline CDR1 is LNHNV and CDR2 YYDKDF (reference sequence). The CDR3 contains 14 residues. The germline V and J ends were trimmed by 0 bases and 2 bases, with 5 bases remaining between them. The CDR3 DNA follows: TGTGCCACCAGCAGAGATCGGGCCTACAATGAGCAGTTCTTC. Its protein product is CATSRDRAYNEQFF.

The table lists this clone with a few counts. V usage is TRBV29-1 and J usage is TRBJ2-3; TRBD1 aligns across 7 bases. Germline CDR1 and CDR2: SQVTM and ANQGSEA. CDR3 length equals 14 residues. Germline trimming cut 5 bases from V and 4 bases from J; bases unmatched to any gene: 9. CDR3 loop: CSVRRGRGADTQYF. DNA of the CDR3: TGCAGCGTTCGTAGGGGGCGTGGCGCAGATACGCAGTATTTT.

The chain uses TRBV6-5 and TRBJ2-5, with D possibly being TRBD2 (5 bases). Per germline, CDR1 MNHEY and CDR2 SVGAGI. This CDR3 comprises 14 residues. Trimming pared 5 bases from V and 2 bases from J, leaving 12 bases between. CDR3 region: CASSITEAQETQYF. CDR3 DNA sequence: TGTGCCAGCAGTATAACGGAGGCTCAAGAGACCCAGTACTTC.

V is TRBV6-5 and J is TRBJ2-7, with 7 positions matching TRBD2. Germline CDR1 MNHEY, CDR2 SVGAGI. V dropped 6 bases and J dropped 0; count of bases not matched to a gene: 8. The CDR3 consists of 15 residues. CDR3 sequence: CASRPGQRDSYEQYF. CDR3 DNA: TGTGCCAGCAGACCCGGGCAGCGGGACTCCTACGAGCAGTACTTC.

This clone was counted a few times. V and J are TRBV29-1 and TRBJ2-7; D remains unclear. Germline values: CDR1 SQVTM, CDR2 ANQGSEA. This CDR3 spans 12 amino acids. Trimming left V 1 base short and J 3 bases short, with 7 bases between. CDR3 DNA sequence: TGCAGCGTTGAAGTGGGGTACTACGAGCAGTACTTC. Its translation: CSVEVGYYEQYF.

The chain has TRBV4-1 and TRBJ2-4; possibly TRBD1 or TRBD2 for D (5 bases each). Looked up from germline, CDR1 is MGHRA and CDR2 is YSYEKL. The V and J ends lost 4 bases and 1 base respectively, with 14 bases between them. The CDR3 consists of 16 residues. CDR3: CASSRDGREAKNIQYF. As DNA, the CDR3 is TGCGCCAGCAGCCGGGACGGAAGGGAGGCCAAAAACATTCAGTACTTC.

The chain is built from TRBV10-3 and TRBJ1-1, with 8 nucleotides matching TRBD1. Germline trimming cut 3 bases from V and 1 base from J; bases unmatched to any gene: 1. Germline CDR1 ENHRY, CDR2 SYGVKD. The CDR3 has 14 amino acids. The CDR3 nucleotides read TGTGCCATCAGTGACGGACAGGGGAACACTGAAGCTTTCTTT. This translates into CAISDGQGNTEAFF.

The CDR3 nucleotides read TGTGCCAGCAGCAGGGCAACTAATGAAAAACTGTTTTTT. It encodes CASSRATNEKLFF. The chain joins TRBV7-9 to TRBJ1-4; D gene uncertain. V was clipped by 5 bases and J by 0 bases, with 4 bases between them. This CDR3 has 13 amino acids. CDR1 and CDR2 (germline): SEHNR, FQNEAQ (reference sequence).

The chain is built from TRBV12-5 and TRBJ2-1; 7 bases line up with TRBD2. The CDR3 loop spans 14 amino acids. The trim removed 2 bases at V and 10 bases at J, leaving 8 bases unmatched. Germline V gives CDR1 LGHNT, CDR2 FRNRAP. Written as DNA, the CDR3 is TGTGCTAGTGGTTTGAGTCTAGCGGAAGGCGAGCAGTTCTTC. It codes for CASGLSLAEGEQFF.

The chain has TRBV5-6 and TRBJ2-5; the D call may be TRBD1 or TRBD2 (5 bases each). The CDR3 is 14 amino acids. Germline CDR1 reads SGHDT; CDR2 reads YYEEEE. The V gene lost 2 bases and the J gene lost 1 base, with 9 bases spanning the gap. The CDR3 nucleotides read TGTGCCAGCAGCTTCGGTGGGGGCCAAGAGACCCAGTACTTC. This translates into CASSFGGGQETQYF. Together with reference TRBV5-6 and TRBJ2-5, the CDR3 gives the full variable domain: DAGVTQSPTHLIKTRGQQVTLRCSPKSGHDTVSWYQQALGQGPQFIFQYYEEEERQRGNFPDRFSGHQFPNYSSELNVNALLLGDSALYLCASSFGGGQETQYFGPGTRLLVL.

V and J are TRBV7-2 and TRBJ1-2; possible D gene TRBD1, 5 bases. The length of the CDR3 is 11 residues. Trimming shortened V by 10 bases and J by 9 bases, and 15 bases separated the two germline ends. The germline V gene has CDR1 SGHTA and CDR2 FQGNSA. Written as DNA, the CDR3 is TGTGCCACCTATAGTGGGGCCCGCTACACCTTC. Protein product: CATYSGARYTF.

This clone was observed a handful of times. The chain couples TRBV4-2 to TRBJ2-1; TRBD1 aligns across 7 bases. Per the germline V gene, CDR1 is LGHNA and CDR2 is YNFKEQ. CDR3 length: 15 residues. After removal of 4 bases from V and 3 bases from J, the junction contained 6 bases not matched to a gene. CDR3 in amino acids: CASSPVGGLYNEQFF. The CDR3 bases are TGTGCCAGCAGCCCGGTAGGGGGCCTCTACAATGAGCAGTTCTTC.

This clone was observed a handful of times. The chain couples TRBV7-2 to TRBJ2-3; TRBD2 might be the D (5 bases). This CDR3 has 15 amino acids. V lost 5 bases and J 2 bases, leaving 14 bases between the germline ends. Per germline, CDR1 SGHTA and CDR2 FQGNSA. The CDR3 nucleotides read TGTGCCAGCAGCCAGCGGAGGTGGAACACAGATACGCAGTATTTT. Residues: CASSQRRWNTDTQYF.

This clone was seen only a few times. This rearrangement joins TRBV27 to TRBJ2-5; tentative D call: TRBD2 (5 bases). Germline lookup yields CDR1 MNHEY and CDR2 SMNVEV (reference sequence). Trimming removed 2 bases from V and 2 bases from J, with 9 bases in between. The CDR3 loop spans 14 amino acids. The CDR3 reads CASSLVSGQETQYF. CDR3 DNA sequence: TGTGCCAGCAGTTTAGTGAGCGGTCAAGAGACCCAGTACTTC.

This clone was counted only a few times. The chain carries TRBV30 and TRBJ2-5, with 11 bases that match TRBD2. Germline trimming cut 2 bases from V and 5 bases from J; bases unmatched to any gene: 4. The CDR3 is made up of 14 amino acids. Looked up from germline, CDR1 is GTSNPN and CDR2 is SVGIG (reference sequence). CDR3 sequence (DNA): TGTGCCTGGAGTAAAACTAGCGGGAGTGAGACCCAGTACTTC. Amino acid sequence: CAWSKTSGSETQYF.

The CDR3 coding sequence is TGTGCCAGCAGCTTCGGCGCGGAATTTCAGCCCCAGCATTTT. This encodes CASSFGAEFQPQHF. The chain is built from TRBV7-2 and TRBJ1-5; D is unresolved. The CDR3 contains 14 residues. V was pared by 3 bases and J by 6 bases, with 12 bases between. CDR1 is SGHTA, CDR2 FQGNSA, per germline.

The table lists this clone with a few counts. The CDR3 loop reads CAIRPNLAGGLVEQFF. The CDR3 nucleotides are TGTGCCATCAGACCAAATCTAGCGGGAGGGTTGGTTGAGCAGTTCTTC. V usage is TRBV10-3 and J usage is TRBJ2-1; 12 bases match TRBD2. The J segment lost 9 bases and the V segment lost 6 bases, leaving 12 bases of the junction unmatched. The CDR3 loop spans 16 amino acids. Germline V gene lookup returns CDR1 ENHRY and CDR2 SYGVKD.

This rearrangement joins TRBV6-5 to TRBJ2-2; 7 bases align to TRBD1. The CDR3 runs 15 residues. Germline V CDR1 and CDR2: MNHEY, SVGAGI. The junction had 3 bases not matched to a gene; V was cut back by 5 bases and J by 0 bases. CDR3 protein: CASSTQGANTGELFF. The DNA of the CDR3 is TGTGCCAGCAGTACCCAGGGGGCGAACACCGGGGAGCTGTTTTTT.

The chain is built from TRBV10-3 and TRBJ2-1; 8 bases match TRBD2. Germline V gives CDR1 ENHRY, CDR2 SYGVKD. V gave up 7 bases and J gave up 7 bases; unmatched junction bases: 9. The CDR3 has 14 amino acids. The CDR3 region is CAIKGQERGNEQFF. The CDR3 nucleotides are TGTGCCATCAAGGGTCAGGAGCGGGGGAATGAGCAGTTCTTC.

The CDR3 bases are TGTGCCAGCTCACCACGGGATACATTGGAGACCCAGTACTTC. Its protein product is CASSPRDTLETQYF. The chain recombines TRBV18 with TRBJ2-5; D is ambiguous. CDR1 and CDR2 (germline): KGHSH, LQKENI. The length of the CDR3 is 14 residues. Trimming left V 1 base short and J 5 bases short, with 11 bases between.

This clone came up a few times. The rearrangement joins TRBV29-1 to TRBJ2-1; D is uncertain. V was cut by 4 bases and J by 4 bases, with 11 bases left in between. The CDR3 is made up of 13 amino acids. Germline V gene data show CDR1 as SQVTM and CDR2 as ANQGSEA. The CDR3 region has the DNA TGCAGCGTTGGTGGAGCGAGTTACAATGAGCAGTTCTTC. Encoded protein: CSVGGASYNEQFF.

This clone turned up a few times. J is TRBJ1-3 and V is TRBV5-4; D possibly corresponds to TRBD1 (5 bases). V was trimmed by 4 bases and J by 4 bases, leaving 12 bases between them. Germline CDR1 is SGHNT and CDR2 is YYREEE (reference sequence). This CDR3 contains 14 residues. CDR3 region: CASSLGTFGNTIYF. CDR3 bases: TGTGCCAGCAGCCTAGGGACGTTCGGAAACACCATATATTTT.

V usage is TRBV12-5 and J usage is TRBJ2-1; 8 bases are a match to TRBD1. Germline-derived CDR1 and CDR2 are LGHNT and FRNRAP. The CDR3 runs to 13 residues. Germline trimming cut 5 bases from V and 9 bases from J; bases unmatched to any gene: 6. CDR3 sequence: CASGPDRASEQFF. In DNA form, the CDR3 reads TGTGCTAGTGGTCCGGACAGGGCTTCTGAGCAGTTCTTC.

A few counts support this clone. The rearrangement links TRBV7-2 to TRBJ2-6; D is uncertain. The length of the CDR3 is 16 residues. The ends were cut back, 0 bases at V and 2 bases at J, with 8 bases in the middle. Germline V lookup: CDR1 SGHTA, CDR2 FQGNSA. CDR3 sequence reads: CASSLAQSAGANVLTF. The CDR3 DNA is TGTGCCAGCAGCTTAGCGCAAAGCGCTGGGGCCAACGTCCTGACTTTC.